These 10 T cell receptor beta chains were sequenced from one sample in a study of blood T cell repertoires in COVID-19. The protocol was immunoSEQ multiplex PCR, while the TCRdb copy is restricted to in-frame clones and leaves out a portion. This sample has some 220,000 clones; about four fifths occur once, and the top ten carry less than 4.5%. Material: peripheral blood. Every receptor here comes from a man between 50 and 59 years old with acute or convalescent COVID-19.

This rearrangement joins TRBV5-1 to TRBJ1-1, with 8 bases fitting TRBD1. The CDR3 extends over 13 amino acids. Germline V lookup: CDR1 SGHRS, CDR2 YFSETQ. J was trimmed by 6 bases and V by 4 bases; bases with no gene match: 5. The CDR3: CASSVTGGPEAFF. As DNA, the CDR3 is TGCGCCAGCAGCGTTACAGGGGGACCTGAAGCTTTCTTT.

The chain combines TRBV30 with TRBJ2-7; D is unresolved. The CDR3 is 12 residues long. Deletions cut 3 bases from V and 3 bases from J, with 9 bases between. The germline CDR1 and CDR2 sequences are GTSNPN and SVGIG (reference sequence). The CDR3 region has the DNA TGTGCCTGGAGAGCTACAGTCTACGAGCAGTACTTC. Translated: CAWRATVYEQYF.

There are a few counts of this clone. The chain is built from TRBV28 and TRBJ1-4, with D possibly matching TRBD1 (5 bases). V lost 4 bases to trimming and J lost 7 bases, with 16 bases between them. CDR1 is MDHEN, CDR2 SYDVKM, per germline. This CDR3 region has 15 residues. CDR3 sequence (DNA): TGTGCCAGCAGTTCCCTATGGGGCTGGGGTGAAAAACTGTTTTTT. Amino acids: CASSSLWGWGEKLFF.

CDR3 sequence: CASSQTGQVNSPLHF. Written as DNA, the CDR3 is TGTGCCAGCAGCCAGACGGGACAGGTTAATTCACCCCTCCACTTT. The chain joins TRBV7-3 to TRBJ1-6; 8 nucleotides line up with TRBD1. This CDR3 comprises 15 residues. Per the germline V gene, CDR1 is SGHTA and CDR2 is FQGTGA. J gave up 6 bases and V 5 bases, and 6 bases lay outside the gene matches.

J is TRBJ1-5 and V is TRBV6-5; 9 nucleotides line up with TRBD1. CDR1 and CDR2 from the germline V gene are MNHEY and SVGAGI. V lost 6 bases to trimming and J lost 5 bases; unmatched junction nucleotides: 5. There are 14 residues in the CDR3. The CDR3 DNA reads as TGTGCCAGCAGCCGGGACAGGGTCCATCAGCCCCAGCATTTT. Translated: CASSRDRVHQPQHF.

This chain links TRBV2 with TRBJ2-3, with TRBD2 identical over 7 bases. The CDR3 spans 13 residues. Germline V gene lookup returns CDR1 SNHLY and CDR2 FYNNEI. The trim removed 9 bases at V and 4 bases at J, leaving 7 bases unmatched. The CDR3 DNA reads as TGTGCCAGTACTAGCGCCTTCGCAGATACGCAGTATTTT. This gives the protein CASTSAFADTQYF.

The CDR3 coding sequence is TGTGCCAGCAGCCAAGAGCGGGGGACCTACGAGCAGTACTTC. It specifies CASSQERGTYEQYF. The genes are TRBV3-1 (or the pseudogene TRBV3-2) and TRBJ2-7, with 7 nucleotides matching TRBD2. Per germline, CDR1 LGHDT and CDR2 YNNKEL (reference sequence). Trimming removed 0 bases from V and 2 bases from J; junction bases left unmatched: 1. This CDR3 region has 14 residues.

CDR3: CASSYRAMNTEAFF. CDR3 nucleotide sequence: TGTGCCAGCAGTTACAGAGCTATGAACACTGAAGCTTTCTTT. This chain connects TRBV6-6 to TRBJ1-1; D remains unclear. Germline V gene data show CDR1 as MNHNY and CDR2 as SVGAGI (reference sequence). V was trimmed by 2 bases and J by 0 bases, leaving 7 bases between them. The CDR3 has 14 amino acids.

This clone appeared a single time. This chain links TRBV12-3 or TRBV12-4 with TRBJ1-2, with D perhaps TRBD1 (5 bases). The CDR3 loop spans 13 amino acids. Trimming removed 5 bases from V and 3 bases from J, with 10 bases in between. Here the CDR3 DNA reads TGTGCCAGCAGTGGCGACAGCTACTATGGCTACACCTTC. Protein product: CASSGDSYYGYTF.

V gene TRBV11-3 combines with J gene TRBJ2-5; a possible D gene is TRBD2 (5 bases). V shed 3 bases and J shed 3 bases, with 8 bases lying between them. The germline CDR1 and CDR2 sequences are SGHNT and YENEEA. The CDR3 extends over 13 amino acids. CDR3 sequence: CASSFHGEETQYF. For the CDR3, the DNA is TGTGCCAGCAGCTTCCACGGGGAAGAGACCCAGTACTTC. Using reference TRBV11-3 and TRBJ2-5 for the parts outside the CDR3, the full variable domain is EAGVVQSPRYKIIEKKQPVAFWCNPISGHNTLYWYLQNLGQGPELLIRYENEEAVDDSQLPKDRFSAERLKGVDSTLKIQPAELGDSAVYLCASSFHGEETQYFGPGTRLLVL.